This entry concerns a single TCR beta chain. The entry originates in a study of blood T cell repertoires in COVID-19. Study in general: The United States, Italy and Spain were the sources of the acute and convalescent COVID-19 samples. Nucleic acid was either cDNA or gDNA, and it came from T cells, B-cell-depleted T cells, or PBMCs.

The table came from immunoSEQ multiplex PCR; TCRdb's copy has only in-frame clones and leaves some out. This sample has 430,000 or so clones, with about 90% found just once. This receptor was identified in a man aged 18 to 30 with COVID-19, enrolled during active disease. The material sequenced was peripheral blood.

CDR3 sequence (DNA): TGTGCCAGCAGCCTAACAGGGGGAACTGAAGCTTTCTTT. Protein sequence: CASSLTGGTEAFF. The chain joins TRBV14 to TRBJ1-1; 8 positions match TRBD1. The germline gives CDR1 SGHDN, CDR2 FVKESK. The CDR3 is made up of 13 amino acids. V lost 4 bases and J lost 5; bases outside the gene matches: 3. Full variable domain (remainder filled in from reference TRBV14 and TRBJ1-1): EAGVTQFPSHSVIEKGQTVTLRCDPISGHDNLYWYRRVMGKEIKFLLHFVKESKQDESGMPNNRFLAERTGGTYSTLKVQPAELEDSGVYFCASSLTGGTEAFFGQGTRLTVV.